This T cell receptor (beta chain) was sequenced in a study of blood T cell repertoires in COVID-19 (dated by TCRdb to 2018 to 2020). As for the study more broadly: Samples covering the acute and convalescent phases of COVID-19 were provided by collaborators in the United States, Italy and Spain. Deeply sampled blood TCRbeta repertoires from subjects exposed to, actively infected with, or recovered from COVID-19 were included in the dataset. Sample metadata almost always included a de-identified subject ID, COVID-19 status, age in years and sex. The material from the prospective study consisted of cDNA or gDNA derived from T cells, B-cell-depleted T cells, or PBMCs. Samples were obtained from the ongoing ImmuneRACE study (first 160 participants) and from over a thousand subjects provided by 6 global collaborators. The repertoires were released in a freely available public database meant as a resource for research on the immune response to SARS-CoV-2. HLA class I and class II types, where available, came from metadata supplied by the sample provider rather than from assay-based typing.

Collaborating institutions collected whole blood in K2EDTA tubes following their own protocols. For TCRbeta analysis, collaborators shipped samples in one of three forms: frozen whole blood, isolated PBMCs, or DNA extracted from either of those sample types. Including cysteine and phenylalanine, the CDR3 has 15 amino acids. Here the CDR3 DNA is all that survives: 45 bases in frame from base 1. Taken from the germline V gene, the CDR1 and CDR2 loops are LGHNA and YSLEER. Relative to germline, V is 0 bases shorter and J is 6 bases shorter, with 9 bases between their ends. TCRbeta CDR3 regions were amplified from genomic DNA by means of the immunoSEQ Assay, a bias-controlled multiplex PCR. The study's own analysis went as follows. Nucleated cell counts per sample were estimated from amplification of reference gene primers within the assay. To quantify the absolute abundance of each unique TCRbeta CDR3 rearrangement, sequence reads were collapsed and filtered. For each sample, productive Simpson clonality was calculated as the square root of Simpson's diversity index over productive rearrangements. The clones in this table, taken by TCRdb from immuneACCESS, are in-frame only. Not every clone is retained; where verified, under half of the shortfall comes from an unresolved V gene, and the cause of the rest is unknown. D and trimming were read from the DNA, whereas the V and J calls and clone size are those reported in that table. Across this sample there are 150,000 or so clones, with about 87% seen only once. Of the sample, 1.6% falls within the top ten clones.

Remarks on this clone: Its binding antigen is unknown. No qualities accompany the bases; no much larger clone lies one base away.

The investigation overall reported the following: The amount of clinical and demographic metadata varied by source and participant and was provided uncurated.

This TCR derives from a woman aged 50 to 65 with acute or convalescent COVID-19. The specimen was peripheral blood. The rearrangement joined TRBV4-3 to TRBJ1-6, with a tentative D gene TRBD1 over 6 matching bases. In nucleotide form, the sequence is TGCGCCAGCAGCCAAGAGAACAGGGTTAATTCACCCCTCCACTTT. It encodes CASSQENRVNSPLHF.